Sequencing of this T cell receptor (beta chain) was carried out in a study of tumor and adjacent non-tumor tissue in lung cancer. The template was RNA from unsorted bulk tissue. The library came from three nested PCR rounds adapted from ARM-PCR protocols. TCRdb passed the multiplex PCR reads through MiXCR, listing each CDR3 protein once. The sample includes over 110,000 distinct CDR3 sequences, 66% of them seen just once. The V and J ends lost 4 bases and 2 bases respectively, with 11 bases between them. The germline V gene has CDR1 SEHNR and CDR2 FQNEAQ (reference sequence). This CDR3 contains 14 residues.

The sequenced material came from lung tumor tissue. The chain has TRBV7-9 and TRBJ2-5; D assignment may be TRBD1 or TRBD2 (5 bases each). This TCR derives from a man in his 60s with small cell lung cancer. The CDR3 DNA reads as TGTGCCAGCAGCTACGGGACCCATCAAGAGACCCAGTACTTC. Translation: CASSYGTHQETQYF. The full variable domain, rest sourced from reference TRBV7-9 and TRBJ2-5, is DTGVSQNPRHKITKRGQNVTFRCDPISEHNRLYWYRQTLGQGPEFLTYFQNEAQLEKSRLLSDRFSAERPKGSFSTLEIQRTEQGDSAMYLCASSYGTHQETQYFGPGTRLLVL.